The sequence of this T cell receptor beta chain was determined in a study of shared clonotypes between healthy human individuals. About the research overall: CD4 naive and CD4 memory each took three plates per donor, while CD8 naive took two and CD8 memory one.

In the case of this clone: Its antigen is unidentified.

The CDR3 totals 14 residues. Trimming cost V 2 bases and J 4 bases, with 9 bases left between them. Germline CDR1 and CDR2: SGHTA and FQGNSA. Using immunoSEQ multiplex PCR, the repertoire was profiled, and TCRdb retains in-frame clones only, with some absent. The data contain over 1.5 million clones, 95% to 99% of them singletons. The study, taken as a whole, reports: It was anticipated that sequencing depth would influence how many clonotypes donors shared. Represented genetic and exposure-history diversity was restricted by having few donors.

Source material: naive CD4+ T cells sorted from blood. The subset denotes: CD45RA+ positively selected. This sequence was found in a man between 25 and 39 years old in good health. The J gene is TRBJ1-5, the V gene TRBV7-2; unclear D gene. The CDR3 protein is CASSLLTLNQPQHF. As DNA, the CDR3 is TGTGCCAGCAGCTTATTAACACTAAATCAGCCCCAGCATTTT.